This T cell receptor beta chain is drawn from a study of T cell responses to AZD1222 COVID-19 vaccine. Between the trimmed V and J ends, which lost 3 bases and 0 bases, there was a span of 14 bases. The germline V gene has CDR1 LGHNT and CDR2 FRNRAP. The CDR3 length is 16 residues. Profiled with immunoSEQ multiplex PCR; TCRdb holds only in-frame clones, not every one. The data contain about 92,000 clones, 91% of them singletons. The chain has TRBV12-5 and TRBJ1-1; weak D call: TRBD1 (5 bases). This clonotype was obtained from an adult in good health. Sequencing used peripheral blood, obtained on day 0 of AZD1222 vaccination. For the CDR3, the DNA is TGTGCTAGTGGTTTAGACAGAAAAATAATGAACACTGAAGCTTTCTTT. It is translated as CASGLDRKIMNTEAFF.